This T cell receptor beta chain was captured in a study of T-cell memory formation after mild COVID-19. Study-wide results and limits: Memory sampled before infection contained some responding clones, suggesting cross-reactive memory joined. Clones that contracted from day 15 to 85 were balanced CD4/CD8, while later expanders leaned CD4+.

With constant-segment primers, 5'RACE yielded cDNA libraries of TCR alpha and TCR beta that carried sample barcodes and UMIs. TCRdb reprocessed the 5' RACE reads via MiXCR and lists one record per CDR3 protein. The sample holds about 560,000 distinct CDR3 sequences, about a fifth seen once. This clonotype has just a few counts. What it binds is not known. Germline CDR1 is SGHDT and CDR2 is YYEEEE. CDR3 length equals 14 residues. Trimming cost V 3 bases and J 3 bases; bases outside gene matches: 0. The receptor's source is an adult woman who had mild COVID-19 (a few samples of this study predate the infection). Cell type and time point are not known. Sequencing input: PBMCs or a T cell subset sorted from them (not recorded which). The chain combines TRBV5-6 with TRBJ2-2; TRBD1 agrees at 9 bases. CDR3 in DNA: TGTGCCAGCAGCTGGGACAGGGACACCGGGGAGCTGTTTTTT. It codes for CASSWDRDTGELFF.